The subject of this entry is one T cell receptor (beta chain). Its antigen is not known. These data belong to a study of Siglec-9 on CD8 T cells in melanoma. Trimming at V came to 3 bases and at J to 6 bases, leaving 4 bases not matched to a gene. The CDR3 has 12 amino acids. Germline loops: CDR1 SQVTM, CDR2 ANQGSEA. Overall study results and limits: In melanoma tumors, a Siglec-9-marked effector memory CD8+ subset reportedly appeared to accumulate.

TCRdb's copy holds only in-frame clones and misses some; the assay was immunoSEQ multiplex PCR. The table shows more than 30,000 clones, with 80% to 85% occurring only once. The specimen sequenced was Siglec-9- CD8+ T cells sorted from blood. The TCR sequence derives from a human donor in good health. The gene calls are TRBV29-1 and TRBJ1-2; 7 bases match TRBD1. The CDR3 bases are TGCAGCGTTGAGGAGGGGGCACATGGCTACACCTTC. It yields the protein CSVEEGAHGYTF.